Following are 32 T cell receptor beta chains from one sample sequenced in a study of circulating tumor DNA in untreated peripheral T-cell lymphoma. Measured with immunoSEQ multiplex PCR; TCRdb has only the in-frame clones, and not every one. The table records approximately 6,800 clones, 62% of them present only once. The material sequenced was tumor tissue. All receptors derive from a human donor with peripheral T-cell lymphoma.

The rearrangement links TRBV19 to TRBJ1-1, with 9 bases identical to TRBD1. CDR3 length equals 15 residues. V lost 1 base and J lost 6; bases outside the gene matches: 6. Germline lookup yields CDR1 LNHDA and CDR2 SQIVND (reference sequence). CDR3 coding DNA: TGTGCCAGTAGTATAGTAACAGGGGGCAGTGCTGAAGCTTTCTTT. It encodes CASSIVTGGSAEAFF. Based on the CDR3 plus reference TRBV19 and TRBJ1-1, the full variable domain is DGGITQSPKYLFRKEGQNVTLSCEQNLNHDAMYWYRQDPGQGLRLIYYSQIVNDFQKGDIAEGYSVSREKKESFPLTVTSAQKNPTAFYLCASSIVTGGSAEAFFGQGTRLTVV.

The chain combines TRBV18 with TRBJ2-3, with 8 positions matching TRBD2. Germline CDR1 is KGHSH and CDR2 is LQKENI. Unmatched junction bases numbered 3, after V lost 3 bases and J lost 4 bases. This CDR3 contains 14 residues. The CDR3 DNA reads TGTGCCAGCTCACCTGTGACTAGCGCAGATACGCAGTATTTT. Translating it yields CASSPVTSADTQYF.

The rearrangement links TRBV2 to TRBJ2-7, with TRBD2 as a possible D gene (6 bases). Trimming stripped 5 bases from V and 3 bases from J, with 11 bases between. From germline, CDR1 is SNHLY and CDR2 FYNNEI. This CDR3 region has 13 residues. As DNA, the CDR3 is TGTGCCAGCAGTCCAGGGACTTTCTACGAGCAGTACTTC. Amino acid sequence: CASSPGTFYEQYF.

About this clone: One junction end does not reproduce the germline sequence, and a read error may be involved. The J gene is TRBJ2-2, the V gene TRBV6-8; D remains ambiguous. From germline, CDR1 is MNHGY and CDR2 SAAAGT. This CDR3 contains 13 residues. The CDR3 protein is CAISVENTGELFF. CDR3 in DNA: TGTGCCATCAGTGTTGAGAACACCGGGGAGCTGTTTTTT.

The chain employs TRBV1 and TRBJ2-7. TRBV1 is a known pseudogene. The CDR3 covers 13 residues. The chain's CDR3 is CASNQGYDYEQYF. The CDR3 DNA sequence: TGCGCCAGCAACCAAGGTTACGACTACGAGCAGTACTTC.

The chain is built from TRBV18 and TRBJ1-1; D is ambiguous. Germline V CDR1 and CDR2: KGHSH, LQKENI. The V and J ends lost 4 bases and 0 bases respectively, with 9 bases between them. This CDR3 region has 14 residues. The CDR3 DNA reads TGTGCCAGCTCACGCATGGAAGTGAACACTGAAGCTTTCTTT. This sequence encodes CASSRMEVNTEAFF.

This clone was picked up a small number of times. The chain employs TRBV18 and TRBJ1-4, with 7 positions matching TRBD1. The CDR3 is 13 amino acids. With V trimmed by 6 bases and J by 8 bases, 6 bases remained unmatched. The germline CDR1 and CDR2 sequences are KGHSH and LQKENI. CDR3 protein: CASSDDREEKLFF. In DNA form, the CDR3 reads TGTGCCAGCTCGGACGACAGGGAGGAAAAACTGTTTTTT. Combining the CDR3 with reference TRBV18 and TRBJ1-4 gives the whole variable domain NAGVMQNPRHLVRRRGQEARLRCSPMKGHSHVYWYRQLPEEGLKFMVYLQKENIIDESGMPKERFSAEFPKEGPSILRIQQVVRGDSAAYFCASSDDREEKLFFGSGTQLSVL.

This chain joins TRBV28 and TRBJ2-3, with 7 nucleotides matching TRBD1. Germline V gene lookup returns CDR1 MDHEN and CDR2 SYDVKM. Losses at the gene ends were 2 bases for V and 1 base for J; bases not matched to a gene: 3. CDR3 length: 15 residues. CDR3: CASSLGTVGTDTQYF. Written as DNA, the CDR3 is TGTGCCAGCAGTTTAGGGACAGTGGGCACAGATACGCAGTATTTT.

Relative to its sample, this clone is medium-sized (0.01 to 0.1%). The V call is TRBV7-2, the J call TRBJ2-5; no reliable D call. V gave up 5 bases and J gave up 4 bases, with 11 bases separating them. The CDR3 is made up of 13 amino acids. Germline V gene data show CDR1 as SGHTA and CDR2 as FQGNSA. The CDR3 DNA reads as TGTGCCAGCAGCCCCAGAGCCTCAGAGACCCAGTACTTC. It encodes CASSPRASETQYF. The entire variable domain, with the rest obtained from reference TRBV7-2 and TRBJ2-5, is as follows: GAGVSQSPSNKVTEKGKDVELRCDPISGHTALYWYRQSLGQGLEFLIYFQGNSAPDKSGLPSDRFSAERTGGSVSTLTIQRTQQEDSAVYLCASSPRASETQYFGPGTRLLVL.

This clone appeared once. The CDR3 loop reads CATSRAWGRANNQPQHF. In DNA, the CDR3 is TGTGCCACCAGCAGAGCATGGGGCAGGGCGAACAATCAGCCCCAGCATTTT. This chain joins TRBV15 and TRBJ1-5; possibly TRBD1 for D (5 bases). Germline lookup yields CDR1 LNHNV and CDR2 YYDKDF (reference sequence). The CDR3 is 17 amino acids. V was trimmed by 1 base and J by 3 bases, leaving 16 bases between them.

V usage is TRBV6-8 and J usage is TRBJ2-7, with TRBD2 matching 11 bases. The CDR3 spans 17 residues. J lost 1 base, V lost 4 bases, and 9 bases had no gene match. From germline, CDR1 is MNHGY and CDR2 SAAAGT. The CDR3 loop reads CASSSLLRLAGSYEQYF. CDR3 coding DNA: TGTGCCAGCAGTTCTTTACTCCGACTAGCGGGGTCCTACGAGCAGTACTTC.

V is TRBV19 and J is TRBJ2-3; TRBD2 matches 9 bases. The CDR3 consists of 14 residues. Germline loops: CDR1 LNHDA, CDR2 SQIVND (reference sequence). After removal of 5 bases from V and 5 bases from J, the junction contained 5 bases not matched to a gene. CDR3 loop: CASSRAGGQDTQYF. The CDR3 bases are TGTGCCAGTAGTCGTGCGGGGGGGCAAGATACGCAGTATTTT. The whole variable domain, remainder taken from reference TRBV19 and TRBJ2-3, is DGGITQSPKYLFRKEGQNVTLSCEQNLNHDAMYWYRQDPGQGLRLIYYSQIVNDFQKGDIAEGYSVSREKKESFPLTVTSAQKNPTAFYLCASSRAGGQDTQYFGPGTRLTVL.

This clone was seen a handful of times. This chain links TRBV29-1 with TRBJ2-1, with 11 bases aligning to TRBD2. V was clipped by 7 bases and J by 5 bases; unmatched bases: 4. Per the germline V gene, CDR1 is SQVTM and CDR2 is ANQGSEA. The CDR3 totals 13 residues. Here the CDR3 DNA reads TGCAGCGGTAGCGGGGGGGCCCACAATGAGCAGTTCTTC. Protein sequence: CSGSGGAHNEQFF.

The CDR3 sequence: CASSPTFRDSLKETQYF. The CDR3 region has the DNA TGCGCCAGCAGCCCAACGTTCCGGGACAGCCTGAAAGAGACCCAGTACTTC. V usage is TRBV5-1 and J usage is TRBJ2-5; 7 bases align to TRBD1. Losses at the gene ends were 4 bases for V and 3 bases for J; bases not matched to a gene: 15. Germline lookup yields CDR1 SGHRS and CDR2 YFSETQ. The CDR3 is 17 residues long.

The genes are TRBV7-5 and TRBJ1-4. TRBV7-5 is a known pseudogene. The CDR3 extends over 14 amino acids. The chain's CDR3 is CASSLAGTNEKLFF. For the CDR3, the DNA is TGTGCCAGCAGCTTAGCCGGGACTAATGAAAAACTGTTTTTT.

With respect to this clone: At one of its ends the junction is not consistent with the germline gene, which may arise from a read error. The chain employs TRBV5-1 and TRBJ2-1, with 9 bases lining up with TRBD2. The CDR3 extends over 15 amino acids. CDR1 and CDR2 (germline): SGHRS, YFSETQ. The CDR3 bases are TGCGCCGGCAGTCAATTAGCGGGAGCTCGGAATGAGCAGTTCTTC. Translation: CAGSQLAGARNEQFF.

V gene TRBV5-1 combines with J gene TRBJ2-5, with TRBD2 matching 7 bases. The germline gives CDR1 SGHRS, CDR2 YFSETQ. CDR3 length equals 15 residues. V gave up 0 bases and J gave up 0 bases; unmatched junction bases: 2. In DNA form, the CDR3 reads TGCGCCAGCAGCTTGGCGGGGGGTTACCAAGAGACCCAGTACTTC. Translating it yields CASSLAGGYQETQYF.

This clone occurred a few times. This chain links TRBV18 with TRBJ2-7; TRBD2 might be the D (6 bases). Germline lookup yields CDR1 KGHSH and CDR2 LQKENI. Trimming removed 4 bases from V and 0 bases from J, with 10 bases in between. The CDR3 totals 14 residues. CDR3 coding DNA: TGTGCCAGCTCACGGGGGGACGTCTCCTACGAGCAGTACTTC. It yields the protein CASSRGDVSYEQYF. Combining the CDR3 with reference TRBV18 and TRBJ2-7 gives the whole variable domain NAGVMQNPRHLVRRRGQEARLRCSPMKGHSHVYWYRQLPEEGLKFMVYLQKENIIDESGMPKERFSAEFPKEGPSILRIQQVVRGDSAAYFCASSRGDVSYEQYFGPGTRLTVT.

This clone came up a few times. CDR3 amino acids: CASRYPGQGGQPQHF. The CDR3 DNA is TGTGCCAGCAGATACCCGGGACAGGGTGGCCAGCCCCAGCATTTT. The chain joins TRBV28 to TRBJ1-5, with TRBD1 identical over 9 bases. Trimming at V came to 6 bases and at J to 7 bases, leaving 10 bases not matched to a gene. This CDR3 is 15 amino acids long. The germline gives CDR1 MDHEN, CDR2 SYDVKM.

This chain connects TRBV6-8 to TRBJ1-3, with D uncertain. V was shortened by 6 bases and J by 0 bases, with 9 bases between the two germline ends. The germline gives CDR1 MNHGY, CDR2 SAAAGT. The CDR3 totals 14 residues. In nucleotides, the CDR3 is TGTGCCAGCAGGCCCTCCTACTCTGGAAACACCATATATTTT. It is translated as CASRPSYSGNTIYF.

V and J are TRBV19 and TRBJ1-5, with D maybe TRBD1 (5 bases). V lost 8 bases, J lost 3 bases, and 14 bases lay in between. CDR1 is LNHDA and CDR2 is SQIVND in the germline V gene (reference sequence). CDR3 size: 14 residues. This CDR3 reads CASDLGHTNQPQHF. CDR3 nucleotides: TGTGCCAGTGATTTAGGACATACCAATCAGCCCCAGCATTTT.

The chain links TRBV9 to TRBJ2-3; 7 bases are shared with TRBD2. Unmatched junction bases numbered 7, after V lost 10 bases and J lost 5 bases. The CDR3 has 12 residues. Germline V CDR1 and CDR2: SGDLS, YYNGEE. CDR3 amino acids: CAGRREGDTQYF. The CDR3, as DNA: TGTGCCGGACGGAGGGAGGGAGATACGCAGTATTTT.

In this sample, this clone turned up a few times. The CDR3 is CASSQGRNRGDYGYTF. The CDR3 DNA reads as TGTGCCAGCAGCCAAGGCCGGAACAGGGGAGATTATGGCTACACCTTC. The gene calls are TRBV14 and TRBJ1-2; 7 nucleotides line up with TRBD1. Unmatched junction bases numbered 10, after V lost 1 base and J lost 5 bases. CDR1 is SGHDN and CDR2 is FVKESK in the germline V gene. CDR3 size: 16 residues.

The genes are TRBV19 and TRBJ1-3, with D uncertain. V lost 7 bases and J 2 bases, leaving 18 bases between the germline ends. CDR1 LNHDA and CDR2 SQIVND come from the germline V gene (reference sequence). The CDR3 has 16 residues. The DNA of the CDR3 is TGTGCCAGTACCTATCCCGGAGTCCGAACTGGAAACACCATATATTTT. The encoded protein is CASTYPGVRTGNTIYF.

This clone was observed a few times. The rearrangement uses TRBV29-1 and TRBJ1-4; tentatively, D is TRBD1 (5 bases). The CDR3 extends over 13 amino acids. Germline lookup yields CDR1 SQVTM and CDR2 ANQGSEA. V lost 7 bases and J 3 bases, leaving 12 bases between the germline ends. Written as DNA, the CDR3 is TGCAGCGGGATATGGGGGTCTAATGAAAAACTGTTTTTT. This codes for CSGIWGSNEKLFF.

The chain uses TRBV19 and TRBJ1-4; D is unclear. Germline V gene lookup returns CDR1 LNHDA and CDR2 SQIVND (reference sequence). V lost 1 base, J lost 4 bases, and 7 bases lay in between. This CDR3 comprises 14 residues. CDR3 region: CASSIGRINEKLFF. DNA for the CDR3: TGTGCCAGTAGTATAGGGCGGATTAATGAAAAACTGTTTTTT.

This clone was seen a handful of times. The chain recombines TRBV19 with TRBJ2-1, with 9 positions matching TRBD2. CDR1 LNHDA and CDR2 SQIVND come from the germline V gene (reference sequence). Trimming took 7 bases from V and 0 from J; bases not matched to a gene: 10. This CDR3 is built from 17 residues. The CDR3 DNA follows: TGTGCCAGTAAGGGGATTAGCGGGGGCAGCTCCTACAATGAGCAGTTCTTC. Amino acids: CASKGISGGSSYNEQFF.

The genes are TRBV11-3 and TRBJ1-2; 7 bases align to TRBD1. J was trimmed by 6 bases and V by 6 bases; bases with no gene match: 13. The CDR3 has 15 residues. From germline, CDR1 is SGHNT and CDR2 YENEEA. The CDR3 spells CASREETGSNNGYTF. The CDR3 region has the DNA TGTGCCAGCAGGGAGGAGACAGGGAGCAACAATGGCTACACCTTC.

The J gene is TRBJ1-1, the V gene TRBV6-8; 7 bases are shared with TRBD1. With V trimmed by 6 bases and J by 7 bases, 11 bases remained unmatched. This CDR3 comprises 14 residues. From germline, CDR1 is MNHGY and CDR2 SAAAGT. CDR3 residues: CASSPDRARVEAFF. CDR3 bases: TGTGCCAGCAGCCCCGACAGGGCCCGCGTTGAAGCTTTCTTT.

V usage is TRBV30 and J usage is TRBJ2-7; D unresolved. With 7 bases removed from V and 0 bases from J, the gap between germline ends came to 13 bases. The CDR3 extends over 13 amino acids. Germline CDR1 is GTSNPN and CDR2 is SVGIG (reference sequence). The CDR3, as DNA: TGTGCCTTAGTAGGTAGGGACTCCTACGAGCAGTACTTC. It yields the protein CALVGRDSYEQYF.

The chain employs TRBV18 and TRBJ2-7, with D perhaps matching TRBD2 (5 bases). In germline, CDR1 is KGHSH, CDR2 LQKENI. This CDR3 is built from 13 residues. Trimming cost V 3 bases and J 5 bases, with 11 bases left between them. The CDR3 coding sequence is TGTGCCAGCTCACCTTACTCGAGGGACGAGCAGTACTTC. Its translation: CASSPYSRDEQYF.

This clone was detected only a few times. The chain recombines TRBV19 with TRBJ2-7; TRBD1 aligns across 7 bases. This CDR3 has 14 amino acids. The V segment lost 4 bases and the J segment 0 bases; nucleotides outside the gene matches: 3. Germline V gene data show CDR1 as LNHDA and CDR2 as SQIVND (reference sequence). The DNA of the CDR3 is TGTGCCAGTAGTAGTCAGGGGGTCTCCTACGAGCAGTACTTC. As protein: CASSSQGVSYEQYF. The whole variable domain, remainder taken from reference TRBV19 and TRBJ2-7, is DGGITQSPKYLFRKEGQNVTLSCEQNLNHDAMYWYRQDPGQGLRLIYYSQIVNDFQKGDIAEGYSVSREKKESFPLTVTSAQKNPTAFYLCASSSQGVSYEQYFGPGTRLTVT.